The sequence of this T cell receptor (beta chain) was determined in a study of technical replicates of blood from four donors (dated by TCRdb to 2015 to 2018). To note about this clone: The specificity of this receptor is unknown. No much larger clone exists at a distance of one base, and base qualities are not known.

The library was produced with the immunoSEQ multiplex PCR assay. As stored in TCRdb, this immuneACCESS dataset retains in-frame rearrangements with V and J assigned. A fraction of the clones does not appear; measured against another copy, unresolved V genes explain less than half of the discrepancy, and the remainder lacks a known reason. Recorded for this sample are some 87,000 clones; around 96% of them occurred a single time. The biggest ten clones account for around 0.31% of the sample. Sequencing input: T cells isolated from PBMCs. The origin of this receptor is a human donor in good health.

Here is the DNA: TGTGCCAGCAGCCCCGGGACTAGGGCAGATACGCAGTATTTT. Its product reads: CASSPGTRADTQYF. The sequence links TRBV27 to TRBJ2-3, with 8 bases aligning to TRBD2. The CDR3 numbers 14 residues from cysteine through phenylalanine. Just the 42-base CDR3 DNA is kept, in frame starting at base 1. The V end gives up 6 bases and the J end 4 bases, leaving 6 bases in the junction not matched to a gene. CDR1 and CDR2 are read off the germline V gene (reference sequence) as MNHEY and SMNVEV.